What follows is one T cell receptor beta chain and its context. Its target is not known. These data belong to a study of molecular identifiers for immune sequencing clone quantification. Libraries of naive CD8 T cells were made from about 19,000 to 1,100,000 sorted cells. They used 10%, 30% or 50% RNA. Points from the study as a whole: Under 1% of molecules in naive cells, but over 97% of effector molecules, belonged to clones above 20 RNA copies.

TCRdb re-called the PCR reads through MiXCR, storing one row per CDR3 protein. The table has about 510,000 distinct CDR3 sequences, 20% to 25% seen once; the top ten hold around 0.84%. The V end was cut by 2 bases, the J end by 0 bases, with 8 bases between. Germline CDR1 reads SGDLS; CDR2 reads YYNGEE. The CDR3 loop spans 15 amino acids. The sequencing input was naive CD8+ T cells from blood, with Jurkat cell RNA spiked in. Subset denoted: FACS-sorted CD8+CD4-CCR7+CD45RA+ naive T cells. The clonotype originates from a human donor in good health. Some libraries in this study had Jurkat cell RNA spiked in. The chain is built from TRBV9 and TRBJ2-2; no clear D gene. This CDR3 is CASSVYGANTGELFF. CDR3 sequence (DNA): TGTGCCAGCAGCGTGTACGGAGCGAACACCGGGGAGCTGTTTTTT. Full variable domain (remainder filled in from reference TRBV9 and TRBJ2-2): DSGVTQTPKHLITATGQRVTLRCSPRSGDLSVYWYQQSLDQGLQFLIQYYNGEERAKGNILERFSAQQFPDLHSELNLSSLELGDSALYFCASSVYGANTGELFFGEGSRLTVL.